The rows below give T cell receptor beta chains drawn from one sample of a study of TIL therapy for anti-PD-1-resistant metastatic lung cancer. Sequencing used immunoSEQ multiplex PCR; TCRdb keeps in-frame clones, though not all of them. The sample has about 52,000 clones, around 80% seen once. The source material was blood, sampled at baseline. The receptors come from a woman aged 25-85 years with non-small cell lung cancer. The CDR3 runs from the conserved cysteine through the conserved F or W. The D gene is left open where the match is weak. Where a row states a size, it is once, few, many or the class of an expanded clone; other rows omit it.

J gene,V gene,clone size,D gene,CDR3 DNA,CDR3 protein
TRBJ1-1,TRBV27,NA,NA,TGTGCCAGCAGTTCCGGCCCCCTTCGACAGAAGGGCACTGAAGCTTTCTTT,CASSSGPLRQKGTEAFF
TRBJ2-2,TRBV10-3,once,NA,TGTGCCATCAGCCCGACAGCCGCGAACACCGGGGAGCTGTTTTTT,CAISPTAANTGELFF
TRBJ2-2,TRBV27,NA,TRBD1,TGTGCCAGCAGTCTGAGGCCCAGGGGGCCTGTCACCGGGGAGCTGTTTTTT,CASSLRPRGPVTGELFF
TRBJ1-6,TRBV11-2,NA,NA,TGTGCCAGCAGCCTCGGACTTACTAATTCACCCCTCCACTTT,CASSLGLTNSPLHF
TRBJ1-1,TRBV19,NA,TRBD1,TGTGCCAGTAGTATAGGGACAGGGGGGATCCCTGAAGCTTTCTTT,CASSIGTGGIPEAFF
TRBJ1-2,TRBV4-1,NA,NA,TGCGCCAGCAGCCCAAACAGAGGATACTATGGCTACACCTTC,CASSPNRGYYGYTF
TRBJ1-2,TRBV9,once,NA,TGTGCCAGCAGCGTAGATGGTGGCAGGGGTTCGCATGGCTACACCTTC,CASSVDGGRGSHGYTF
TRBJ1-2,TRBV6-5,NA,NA,TGTGCCAGCAGTTATGACGCTAACTATGGCTACACCTTC,CASSYDANYGYTF
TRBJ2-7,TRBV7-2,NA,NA,TGTGCCAGCAGCTTATTCGGGTACGAGCAGTACTTC,CASSLFGYEQYF
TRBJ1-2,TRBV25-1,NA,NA,TGTGCCAGCAGTTTAGGGAGGGCAGGGAGAGGCTACACCTTC,CASSLGRAGRGYTF
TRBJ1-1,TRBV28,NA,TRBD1,TGTGCCAGCAGCCTCCAACAGGGGCCTGAAGCTTTCTTT,CASSLQQGPEAFF
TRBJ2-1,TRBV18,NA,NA,TGTGCCAGCTCACCAGCCTCTAATTTCAATGAGCAGTTCTTC,CASSPASNFNEQFF
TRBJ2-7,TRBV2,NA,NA,TGTGCCAGCAGTTTGAACAGGGAGGTCTACGAGCAGTACTTC,CASSLNREVYEQYF
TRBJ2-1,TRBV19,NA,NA,TGTGCCAGTTCCCAACATAGCGCCAGCTCCTACAATGAGCAGTTCTTC,CASSQHSASSYNEQFF
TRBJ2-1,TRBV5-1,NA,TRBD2,TGCGCCAGCAGCTTTAATGGGACTAGGTCTTTAAATGAGCAGTTCTTC,CASSFNGTRSLNEQFF
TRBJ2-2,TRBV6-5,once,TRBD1,TGTGCCAGCAGTTACTCCGGGACAGGGGAGGTCGGGGAGCTGTTTTTT,CASSYSGTGEVGELFF
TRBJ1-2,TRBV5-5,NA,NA,TGTGCCAGCAGCTTAAGGGGGGTGGACTATGGCTACACCTTC,CASSLRGVDYGYTF
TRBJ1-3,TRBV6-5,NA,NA,TGTGCCAGCAGTTACCCTGCAGGAGGCTCTGGAAACACCATATATTTT,CASSYPAGGSGNTIYF
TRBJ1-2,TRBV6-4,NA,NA,TGTGCCAGCAGTGGTGTGCTCTGGGACTATGGCTACACCTTC,CASSGVLWDYGYTF
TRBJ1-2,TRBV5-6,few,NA,TGTGCCAGCAGCCCGACGGCTAACTATGGCTACACCTTC,CASSPTANYGYTF
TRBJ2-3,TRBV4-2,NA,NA,TGTGCCAGCAGCCAAGGCCTCGCAGATACGCAGTATTTT,CASSQGLADTQYF
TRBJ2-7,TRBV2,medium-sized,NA,TGTGCCAGCATCGGGAGCAGCTCCTACGAGCAGTACTTC,CASIGSSSYEQYF
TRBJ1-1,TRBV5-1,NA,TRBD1,TGCGCCAGCAGCCCGCGGACAGGACCAAACACTGAAGCTTTCTTT,CASSPRTGPNTEAFF
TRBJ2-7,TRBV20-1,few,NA,TGCAGTGCTCCCCAGGGGGGCGAGCAGTACTTC,CSAPQGGEQYF
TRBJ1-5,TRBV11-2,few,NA,TGTGCCAGCAGCTGGGATAGAGGGGTTGGGTGGCCCCAGCATTTT,CASSWDRGVGWPQHF
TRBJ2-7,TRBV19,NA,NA,TGTGCCAGTAGTATAGGTCCAAGCGGGTACTACGAGCAGTACTTC,CASSIGPSGYYEQYF
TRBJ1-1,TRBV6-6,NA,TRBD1,TGTGCCAGCATAACACGGACAGGGGGTAGAGCTGAAGCTTTCTTT,CASITRTGGRAEAFF
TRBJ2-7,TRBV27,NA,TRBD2,TGTGCCAGCAGTCTGACTAGCGGGAGGATCTACGAGCAGTACTTC,CASSLTSGRIYEQYF
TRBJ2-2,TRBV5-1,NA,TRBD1,TGCGCCAGCAGCTCCCCGGACAGGGGGACCGGGGAGCTGTTTTTT,CASSSPDRGTGELFF
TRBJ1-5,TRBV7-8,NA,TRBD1,TGTGCCAGCAGCTATGGGACAGGTCAGCCCCAGCATTTT,CASSYGTGQPQHF
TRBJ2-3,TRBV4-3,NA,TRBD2,TGCGCCAGCAGCCAAGTCGTTGGTAGCGGGGGGTCAGATACGCAGTATTTT,CASSQVVGSGGSDTQYF
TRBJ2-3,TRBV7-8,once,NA,TGTGCCAGCAGCTTAGGCCTCGAAAGGTTAGGGACAGATACGCAGTATTTT,CASSLGLERLGTDTQYF
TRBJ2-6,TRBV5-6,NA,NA,TGTGCCAGCAGCTTGGCCCGGGATTTTGGGGCCAACGTCCTGACTTTC,CASSLARDFGANVLTF
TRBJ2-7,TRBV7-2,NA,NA,TGTGCCAGCAGCCAGGCGCCGGACAGAATCTACGAGCAGTACTTC,CASSQAPDRIYEQYF
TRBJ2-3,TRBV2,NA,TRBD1,TGTGCCGGACTCGACAGGGAAAGCACAGATACGCAGTATTTT,CAGLDRESTDTQYF
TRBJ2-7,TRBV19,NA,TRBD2,TGTGCCAGTAGCCCCGGCAGCGGGAGGCGGTACGAGCAGTACTTC,CASSPGSGRRYEQYF
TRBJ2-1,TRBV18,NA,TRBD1,TGTGCCAGCTCACCAAGGGGACAGGGCACGATTGAGCAGTTCTTC,CASSPRGQGTIEQFF
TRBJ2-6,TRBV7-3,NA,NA,TGTGCCAGCAGCTTAATGGGCACGTCTGGGGCCAACGTCCTGACTTTC,CASSLMGTSGANVLTF
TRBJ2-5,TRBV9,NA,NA,TGTGCCAGCAGCGTAGTGGGGGGGACCCAGTACTTC,CASSVVGGTQYF
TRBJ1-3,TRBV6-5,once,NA,TGTGCCAGCAGTTACTTTGCTGGAAACACCATATATTTT,CASSYFAGNTIYF
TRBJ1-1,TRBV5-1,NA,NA,TGCGCCAGCAGCTTGGAGGGGGTAGTAGCTTTCTTT,CASSLEGVVAFF
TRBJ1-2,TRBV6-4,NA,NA,TGTGCCAGCAGTGACTCCCCTGATCAGGTCGGACGAAATGGCTACACCTTC,CASSDSPDQVGRNGYTF
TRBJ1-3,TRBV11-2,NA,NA,TGTGCCAGCAGCTTAGGGGTTACTGGAAACACCATATATTTT,CASSLGVTGNTIYF
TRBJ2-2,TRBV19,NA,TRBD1,TGTGCCAGTAACCCAGACAGGGGAACCGGGGAGCTGTTTTTT,CASNPDRGTGELFF
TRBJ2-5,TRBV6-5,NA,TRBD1,TGTGCCAGCAGTTACTCGATGACAGGGGGAGAGACCCAGTACTTC,CASSYSMTGGETQYF
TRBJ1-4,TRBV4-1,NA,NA,TGCGCCAGCAGCCCCGTGAACAGACTTAATGAAAAACTGTTTTTT,CASSPVNRLNEKLFF